This TCR beta chain was recovered during a study of cytomegalovirus exposure and HLA in healthy donors. The PCR had 60 Vbeta and 13 Jbeta primers. Generated by immunoSEQ multiplex PCR, the TCRdb table keeps only in-frame clones and is missing some. The sample includes some 110,000 clones, over 65% of them seen just once. This clone was observed a handful of times. This TCR was sampled from a woman in her 30s in good health and CMV-seronegative. Sequenced material: PBMCs.

The CDR3 sequence is CASSSRGSGGSISYGYTF. The DNA of the CDR3 is TGTGCCAGCAGCTCCCGAGGGTCAGGGGGCAGTATTAGCTATGGCTACACCTTC. The chain links TRBV11-3 to TRBJ1-2, with 8 bases that match TRBD1. CDR3 length equals 18 residues. The V gene's germline CDR1 is SGHNT and CDR2 YENEEA. Trimming took 4 bases from V and 4 from J; bases not matched to a gene: 17.